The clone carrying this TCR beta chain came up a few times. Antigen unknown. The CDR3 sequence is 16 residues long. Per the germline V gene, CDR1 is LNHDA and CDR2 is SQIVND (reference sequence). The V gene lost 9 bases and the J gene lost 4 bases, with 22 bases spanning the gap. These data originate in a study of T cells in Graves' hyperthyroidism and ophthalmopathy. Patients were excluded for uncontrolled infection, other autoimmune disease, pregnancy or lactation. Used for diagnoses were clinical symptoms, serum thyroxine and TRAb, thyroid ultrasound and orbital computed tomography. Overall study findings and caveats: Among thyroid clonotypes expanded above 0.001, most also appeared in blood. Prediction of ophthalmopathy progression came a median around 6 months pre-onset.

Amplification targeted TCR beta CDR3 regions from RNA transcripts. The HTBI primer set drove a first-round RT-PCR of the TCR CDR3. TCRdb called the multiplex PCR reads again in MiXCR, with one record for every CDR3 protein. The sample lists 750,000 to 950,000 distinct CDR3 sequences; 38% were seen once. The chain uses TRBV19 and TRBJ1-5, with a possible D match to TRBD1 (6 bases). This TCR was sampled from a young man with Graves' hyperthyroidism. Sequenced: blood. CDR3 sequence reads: CASSLSSGGPNQPQHF. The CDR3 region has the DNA TGTGCCAGCAGTTTATCCAGCGGGGGGCCAAATCAGCCCCAGCATTTT. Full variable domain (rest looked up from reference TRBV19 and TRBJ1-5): DGGITQSPKYLFRKEGQNVTLSCEQNLNHDAMYWYRQDPGQGLRLIYYSQIVNDFQKGDIAEGYSVSREKKESFPLTVTSAQKNPTAFYLCASSLSSGGPNQPQHFGDGTRLSIL.